A selection of T cell receptor beta chains follows, all from one sample in a study of type 1 regulatory T cells. One entry per CDR3 protein, called by TCRdb with MiXCR from the reads. The sample has 80,000 to 100,000 distinct CDR3 sequences, around a third seen once. Source material: CD4+ T cells, either the whole sample or a sorted fraction (not recorded which). These receptors all stem from a human donor in good health. Each CDR3 is given with its conserved first and last residue. Fields, in order: V gene, J gene, clone size, D gene, CDR3 protein, CDR3 DNA. A D gene is named only where the DNA matches it firmly. A row's size may be missing; if present it is once, few, many or a size class.

v_gene: TRBV7-9
j_gene: TRBJ1-1
abundance: once
d_gene: NA
CDR3aa: CASRSFGEAFF
CDR3nt: TGTGCCAGCAGGTCTTTCGGTGAAGCTTTCTTT

v_gene: TRBV18
j_gene: TRBJ2-7
abundance: NA
d_gene: TRBD2
CDR3aa: CASSRFGRGLAGGSFSYEQYF
CDR3nt: TGTGCCAGCTCTCGATTCGGTCGAGGACTAGCGGGAGGGTCCTTCTCCTACGAGCAGTACTTC

v_gene: TRBV24-1
j_gene: TRBJ2-3
abundance: few
d_gene: TRBD2
CDR3aa: CATSVAGGESDTQYF
CDR3nt: TGTGCCACCAGTGTAGCGGGAGGGGAATCAGATACGCAGTATTTT

v_gene: TRBV5-5
j_gene: TRBJ2-5
abundance: once
d_gene: TRBD1
CDR3aa: CASSLETGEETQYF
CDR3nt: TGTGCCAGCAGCTTGGAGACAGGGGAAGAGACCCAGTACTTC

v_gene: TRBV2
j_gene: TRBJ2-2
abundance: many
d_gene: TRBD2
CDR3aa: CASSGLAGDTGELFF
CDR3nt: TGTGCCAGCAGCGGACTAGCGGGGGACACCGGGGAGCTGTTTTTT

v_gene: TRBV20-1
j_gene: TRBJ2-1
abundance: few
d_gene: TRBD2
CDR3aa: CSARVLTGGYNEQFF
CDR3nt: TGCAGTGCTAGAGTCCTTACGGGGGGGTACAATGAGCAGTTCTTC

v_gene: TRBV6-2/TRBV6-3
j_gene: TRBJ1-2
abundance: few
d_gene: NA
CDR3aa: CASSPGQRAGGYTF
CDR3nt: TGTGCCAGCAGTCCCGGACAGAGGGCAGGCGGCTACACCTTC

v_gene: TRBV30
j_gene: TRBJ2-5
abundance: NA
d_gene: NA
CDR3aa: CAWSFGVSKVETQYF
CDR3nt: TGTGCCTGGAGTTTCGGCGTCAGTAAAGTAGAGACCCAGTACTTC

v_gene: TRBV27
j_gene: TRBJ2-2
abundance: NA
d_gene: NA
CDR3aa: CASSKPQTGELFF
CDR3nt: TGTGCCAGCAGCAAGCCTCAAACCGGGGAGCTGTTTTTT

v_gene: TRBV10-3
j_gene: TRBJ2-7
abundance: NA
d_gene: NA
CDR3aa: CAITRTGRDYEQYF
CDR3nt: TGTGCCATCACCAGGACAGGGAGGGACTACGAGCAGTACTTC

v_gene: TRBV7-6
j_gene: TRBJ2-1
abundance: few
d_gene: TRBD2
CDR3aa: CASSSGGYEQFF
CDR3nt: TGTGCCAGCAGCTCCGGGGGGTACGAGCAGTTCTTC

v_gene: TRBV7-2
j_gene: TRBJ1-2
abundance: NA
d_gene: NA
CDR3aa: CASSPAGLQAYGYTF
CDR3nt: TGTGCCAGCAGCCCCGCGGGCCTCCAGGCCTATGGCTACACCTTC

v_gene: TRBV21-1
j_gene: TRBJ2-1
abundance: NA
d_gene: NA
CDR3aa: CASSKALTSGRNEQFF
CDR3nt: TGTGCCAGCAGCAAAGCCCTCACTAGCGGTCGGAATGAGCAGTTCTTC

v_gene: TRBV28
j_gene: TRBJ2-1
abundance: few
d_gene: NA
CDR3aa: CASNGVSPYNEQFF
CDR3nt: TGTGCCAGCAATGGCGTTTCTCCCTACAATGAGCAGTTCTTC

v_gene: TRBV10-3
j_gene: TRBJ1-4
abundance: few
d_gene: NA
CDR3aa: CAIRGSLNEKLFF
CDR3nt: TGTGCCATCAGGGGCAGTTTAAATGAAAAACTGTTTTTT

v_gene: TRBV7-2
j_gene: TRBJ1-2
abundance: NA
d_gene: NA
CDR3aa: CVSSPRTNYGYTF
CDR3nt: TGTGTCAGCAGCCCCCGGACTAACTATGGCTACACCTTC

v_gene: TRBV7-2
j_gene: TRBJ2-7
abundance: NA
d_gene: NA
CDR3aa: CASTSLPAVSYEQYF
CDR3nt: TGTGCCAGCACGTCTCTCCCAGCCGTATCCTACGAGCAGTACTTC